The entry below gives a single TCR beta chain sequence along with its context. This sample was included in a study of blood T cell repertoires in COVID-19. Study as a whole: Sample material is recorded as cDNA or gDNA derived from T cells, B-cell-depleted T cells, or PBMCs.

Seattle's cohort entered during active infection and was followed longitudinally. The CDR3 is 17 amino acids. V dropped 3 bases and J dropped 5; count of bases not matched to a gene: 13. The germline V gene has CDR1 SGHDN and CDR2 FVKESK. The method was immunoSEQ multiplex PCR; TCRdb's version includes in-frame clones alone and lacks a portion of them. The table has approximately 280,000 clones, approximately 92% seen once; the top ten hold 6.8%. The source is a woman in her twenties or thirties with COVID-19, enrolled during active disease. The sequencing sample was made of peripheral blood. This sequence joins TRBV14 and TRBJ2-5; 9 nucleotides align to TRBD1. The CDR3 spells CASSHYLDRGGKETQYF. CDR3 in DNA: TGTGCCAGCAGCCACTACTTGGACAGGGGCGGGAAGGAGACCCAGTACTTC. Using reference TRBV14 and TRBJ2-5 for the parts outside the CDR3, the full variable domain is EAGVTQFPSHSVIEKGQTVTLRCDPISGHDNLYWYRRVMGKEIKFLLHFVKESKQDESGMPNNRFLAERTGGTYSTLKVQPAELEDSGVYFCASSHYLDRGGKETQYFGPGTRLLVL.